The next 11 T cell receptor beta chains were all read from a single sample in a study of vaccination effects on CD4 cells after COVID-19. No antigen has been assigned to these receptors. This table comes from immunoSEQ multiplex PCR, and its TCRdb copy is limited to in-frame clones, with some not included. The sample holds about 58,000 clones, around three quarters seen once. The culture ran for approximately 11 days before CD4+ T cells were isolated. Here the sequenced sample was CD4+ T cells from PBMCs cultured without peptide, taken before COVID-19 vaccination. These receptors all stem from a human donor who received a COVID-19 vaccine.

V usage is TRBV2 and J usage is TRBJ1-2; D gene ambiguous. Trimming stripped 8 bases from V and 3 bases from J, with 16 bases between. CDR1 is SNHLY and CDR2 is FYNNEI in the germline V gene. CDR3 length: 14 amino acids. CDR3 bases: TGTGCCAGCTCGTCCGATAGGGTGGACTATGGCTACACCTTC. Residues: CASSSDRVDYGYTF.

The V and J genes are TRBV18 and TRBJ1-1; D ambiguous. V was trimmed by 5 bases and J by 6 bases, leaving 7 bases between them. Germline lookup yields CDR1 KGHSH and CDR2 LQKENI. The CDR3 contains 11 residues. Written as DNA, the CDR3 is TGTGCCAGCTCATTTATGTCTGAAGCTTTCTTT. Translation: CASSFMSEAFF.

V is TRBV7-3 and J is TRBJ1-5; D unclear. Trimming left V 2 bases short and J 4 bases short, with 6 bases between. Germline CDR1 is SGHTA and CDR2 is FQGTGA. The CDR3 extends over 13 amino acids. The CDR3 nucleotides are TGTGCCAGCAGCTTATACCCGAATCAGCCCCAGCATTTT. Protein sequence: CASSLYPNQPQHF.

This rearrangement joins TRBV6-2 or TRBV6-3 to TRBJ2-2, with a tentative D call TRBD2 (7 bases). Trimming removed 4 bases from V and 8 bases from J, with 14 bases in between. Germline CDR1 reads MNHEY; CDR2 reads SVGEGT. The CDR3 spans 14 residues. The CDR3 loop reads CASSSGGADGELFF. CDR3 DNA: TGTGCCAGCAGTTCGGGGGGCGCAGATGGGGAGCTGTTTTTT.

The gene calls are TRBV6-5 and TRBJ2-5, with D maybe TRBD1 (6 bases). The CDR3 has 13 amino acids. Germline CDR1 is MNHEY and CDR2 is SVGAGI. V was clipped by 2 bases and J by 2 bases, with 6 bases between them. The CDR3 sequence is CASSYGQQETQYF. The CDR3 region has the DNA TGTGCCAGCAGTTACGGACAGCAAGAGACCCAGTACTTC.

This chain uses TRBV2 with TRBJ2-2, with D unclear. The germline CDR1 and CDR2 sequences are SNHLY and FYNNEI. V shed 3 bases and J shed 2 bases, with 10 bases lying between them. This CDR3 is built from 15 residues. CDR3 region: CASSDLGPNTGELFF. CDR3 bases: TGTGCCAGCAGTGATTTAGGGCCCAACACCGGGGAGCTGTTTTTT. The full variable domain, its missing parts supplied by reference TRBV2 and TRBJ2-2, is EPEVTQTPSHQVTQMGQEVILRCVPISNHLYFYWYRQILGQKVEFLVSFYNNEISEKSEIFDDQFSVERPDGSNFTLKIRSTKLEDSAMYFCASSDLGPNTGELFFGEGSRLTVL.

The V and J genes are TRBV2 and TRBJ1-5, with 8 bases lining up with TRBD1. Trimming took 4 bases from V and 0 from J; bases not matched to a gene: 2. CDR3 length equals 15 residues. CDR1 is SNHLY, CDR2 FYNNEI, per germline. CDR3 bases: TGTGCCAGCAGTGGGACAGGGAATAGCAATCAGCCCCAGCATTTT. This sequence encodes CASSGTGNSNQPQHF.

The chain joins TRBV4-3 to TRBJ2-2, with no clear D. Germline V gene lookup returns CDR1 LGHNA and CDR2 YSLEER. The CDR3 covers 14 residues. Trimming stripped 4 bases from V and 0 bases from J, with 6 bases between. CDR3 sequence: CASSRVANTGELFF. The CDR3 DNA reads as TGCGCCAGCAGCCGGGTCGCGAACACCGGGGAGCTGTTTTTT.

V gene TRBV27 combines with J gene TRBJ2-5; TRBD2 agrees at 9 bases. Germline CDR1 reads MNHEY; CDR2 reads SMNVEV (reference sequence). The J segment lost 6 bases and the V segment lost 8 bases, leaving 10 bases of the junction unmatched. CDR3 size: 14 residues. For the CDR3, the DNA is TGTGCCAGCGAGGCGCAGCGGGGGGCGAAGACCCAGTACTTC. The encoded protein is CASEAQRGAKTQYF.

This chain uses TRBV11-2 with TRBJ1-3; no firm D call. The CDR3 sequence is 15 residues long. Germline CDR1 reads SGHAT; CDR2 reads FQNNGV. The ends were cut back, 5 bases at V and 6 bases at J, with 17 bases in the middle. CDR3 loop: CASSLGRAGQNTIYF. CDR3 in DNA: TGTGCCAGCAGCCTAGGGAGAGCAGGTCAAAACACCATATATTTT.

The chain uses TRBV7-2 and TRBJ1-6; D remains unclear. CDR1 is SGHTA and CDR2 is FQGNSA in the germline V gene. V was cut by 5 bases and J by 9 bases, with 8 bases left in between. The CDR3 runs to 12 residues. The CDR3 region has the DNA TGTGCCAGCAGCACTACAGCTTCACCCCTCCACTTT. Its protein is CASSTTASPLHF.